These T cell receptor beta chains were read from a single sample in a study of T cell responses to AZD1222 COVID-19 vaccine. Repertoires were generated with immunoSEQ multiplex PCR, while TCRdb's copy carries only in-frame clones and drops some. The sample has some 150,000 clones, 85% to 90% seen once; the top ten hold about 3.1%. The source was peripheral blood, collected 28 days after the second AZD1222 dose. The source is an adult who received the AZD1222 COVID-19 vaccine. CDR3s include the opening cysteine and the closing phenylalanine or tryptophan. A D gene is named only where the DNA matches it firmly. A clone size is listed for some rows: how often the clone was seen (once, few, many), or a class if it is expanded.

d_call clone_size j_call v_call cdr3_aa cdr3_nt
. . TRBJ2-5 TRBV4-1 CASSQGHRETQYF TGCGCCAGCAGCCAAGGACACCGGGAGACCCAGTACTTC
. . TRBJ1-5 TRBV19 CASSIGGIVSNQPQHF TGTGCCAGTAGTATAGGTGGCATAGTAAGCAATCAGCCCCAGCATTTT
. . TRBJ1-2 TRBV11-2 CASSLGADYGYTF TGTGCCAGCAGCTTAGGGGCCGACTATGGCTACACCTTC
. . TRBJ1-6 TRBV7-3 CASSLIGNSPLHF TGTGCCAGCAGCTTAATTGGGAATTCACCCCTCCACTTT
. . TRBJ1-2 TRBV19 CASSTGDIINYGYTF TGTGCCAGTAGTACCGGGGACATTATTAACTATGGCTACACCTTC
. . TRBJ2-2 TRBV5-1 CASREIADTGELFF TGCGCCAGTCGGGAAATAGCTGACACCGGGGAGCTGTTTTTT
. . TRBJ2-7 TRBV7-8 CASSRSPYEQYF TGTGCCAGCAGCCGTTCTCCCTACGAGCAGTACTTC
TRBD1 . TRBJ2-7 TRBV5-1 CASSVGQGPYEQYF TGCGCCAGCAGCGTGGGACAGGGGCCCTACGAGCAGTACTTC
. . TRBJ2-2 TRBV21-1 CASRILNTGELFF TGTGCCAGCAGGATCCTAAATACCGGGGAGCTGTTTTTT
. . TRBJ2-7 TRBV28 CASSLTLPPLDEQYF TGTGCCAGCAGTTTAACACTACCCCCCCTGGACGAGCAGTACTTC
TRBD1 . TRBJ1-1 TRBV19 CASSTGQDNTEAFF TGTGCCAGTAGTACCGGACAGGATAACACTGAAGCTTTCTTT
. few TRBJ1-6 TRBV14 CASTQGYNSPLHF TGTGCCAGCACCCAGGGTTATAATTCACCCCTCCACTTT
. . TRBJ2-4 TRBV7-2 CASSLGVAKNIQYF TGTGCCAGCAGCTTAGGTGTAGCCAAAAACATTCAGTACTTC
. . TRBJ1-5 TRBV24-1 CATSDSQGYNQPQHF TGTGCCACCAGTGATTCACAGGGATACAATCAGCCCCAGCATTTT
. . TRBJ2-7 TRBV13 CASSFRGYEQYF TGTGCCAGCAGCTTCCGGGGCTACGAGCAGTACTTC
. once TRBJ1-1 TRBV19 CASSLGQNTEAFF TGTGCCAGTAGTTTGGGACAAAACACTGAAGCTTTCTTT
. . TRBJ1-3 TRBV19 CATSTRPSGNTIYF TGTGCCACCTCCACTCGCCCCTCTGGAAACACCATATATTTT
. . TRBJ1-1 TRBV24-1 CATTSGTANTEAFF TGTGCCACCACCTCCGGGACGGCGAACACTGAAGCTTTCTTT
. once TRBJ1-5 TRBV6-2/TRBV6-3 CASSYKGFSQPQHF TGTGCCAGCAGTTACAAAGGTTTCAGTCAGCCCCAGCATTTT
. once TRBJ1-2 TRBV19 CASSIGQGIGGYTF TGTGCCAGTAGTATAGGGCAGGGGATCGGTGGCTACACCTTC
TRBD1 . TRBJ2-7 TRBV23-1 CASSQKDRLCEQYF TGCGCCAGCAGTCAAAAGGACAGGCTCTGCGAGCAGTACTTC
. . TRBJ2-3 TRBV3-1/TRBV3-2 CASSQDVGTQYF TGTGCCAGCAGCCAAGACGTTGGTACGCAGTATTTT
. . TRBJ1-6 TRBV10-3 CAIRWDGNSPLHF TGTGCCATCAGGTGGGACGGAAATTCACCCCTCCACTTT
TRBD1 few TRBJ1-1 TRBV10-2 CASRGQLNTEAFF TGCGCCAGCAGGGGACAGTTGAACACTGAAGCTTTCTTT
. . TRBJ2-5 TRBV1 CTSRPAPRMLSGGGDSEETQYF TGCACCAGCAGACCCGCCCCTCGGATGCTCAGCGGGGGTGGGGATTCCGAGGAGACCCAGTACTTC
. . TRBJ1-3 TRBV5-6 CASSLGDPGNTIYF TGTGCCAGCAGCTTAGGGGATCCTGGAAACACCATATATTTT
. . TRBJ1-6 TRBV6-5 CASSYLGNSPLHF TGTGCCAGCAGTTACTTAGGGAATTCACCCCTCCACTTT
. . TRBJ2-7 TRBV7-3 CASSLVFLSEQYF TGTGCCAGCAGCTTGGTTTTTCTGTCCGAGCAGTACTTC
. . TRBJ1-5 TRBV3-1/TRBV3-2 CASSHGEQPQHF TGTGCCAGCAGCCATGGGGAACAGCCCCAGCATTTT
. . TRBJ2-7 TRBV3-1/TRBV3-2 CASSPNRGHEQYF TGTGCCAGCAGCCCCAATAGGGGCCACGAGCAGTACTTC
. few TRBJ2-7 TRBV9 CASSGNSYEQYF TGTGCCAGCAGCGGAAACTCCTACGAGCAGTACTTC
TRBD1 . TRBJ1-4 TRBV30 CAWSAYGQALAEKLFF TGTGCCTGGAGCGCTTACGGACAGGCCCTAGCTGAAAAACTGTTTTTT
. . TRBJ1-2 TRBV28 CASSQQGGGLLYGYTF TGTGCCAGCAGTCAGCAGGGCGGGGGCCTGCTCTATGGCTACACCTTC
. . TRBJ2-3 TRBV10-3 CAIRRTPSEDTQYF TGTGCCATCAGAAGAACCCCTAGCGAAGATACGCAGTATTTT
TRBD2 . TRBJ2-7 TRBV28 CASSWHGGRGGEQYF TGTGCCAGCAGTTGGCACGGCGGGAGAGGCGGCGAGCAGTACTTC
. . TRBJ2-3 TRBV7-3 CASSLSGEDTQYF TGTGCCAGCAGCTTATCTGGGGAGGATACGCAGTATTTT
TRBD1 . TRBJ1-6 TRBV30 CAWSGGTGFQSLHF TGTGCCTGGTCAGGCGGGACAGGGTTTCAATCCCTCCACTTT
TRBD1 . TRBJ1-5 TRBV6-5 CASMTGTGGEQPQHF TGTGCCAGCATGACGGGGACAGGGGGCGAGCAGCCCCAGCATTTT
TRBD2 . TRBJ2-7 TRBV28 CASSTASGNSYEQYF TGTGCCAGCAGTACAGCTAGCGGCAACTCCTACGAGCAGTACTTC
. . TRBJ1-3 TRBV10-3 CAIRSSGTKNTIYF TGTGCCATCAGATCCTCAGGGACTAAAAACACCATATATTTT
TRBD2 . TRBJ2-3 TRBV7-9 CASSLAGRRLAGGDTQYF TGTGCCAGCAGCTTAGCGGGTCGGCGGCTAGCGGGAGGAGATACGCAGTATTTT
. . TRBJ2-5 TRBV5-1 CASSNGGFVAETQYF TGCGCCAGCAGCAACGGGGGATTTGTGGCGGAGACCCAGTACTTC
. . TRBJ1-4 TRBV15 CATSRDAGGRPDEKLFF TGTGCCACCAGCAGAGATGCGGGGGGACGACCGGATGAAAAACTGTTTTTT
. . TRBJ2-3 TRBV2 CASRARKSRTDTQYF TGTGCCAGCAGGGCCAGAAAGTCGAGGACAGATACGCAGTATTTT
TRBD1 . TRBJ2-7 TRBV24-1 CATSDPGQGTYEQYF TGTGCCACCAGTGACCCGGGACAGGGAACCTACGAGCAGTACTTC
. once TRBJ2-6 TRBV27 CASSYWASGANVLTF TGTGCCAGCAGTTATTGGGCTTCTGGGGCCAACGTCCTGACTTTC
. . TRBJ1-4 TRBV28 CASSLIGNEKLFF TGTGCCAGCAGTTTGATCGGGAATGAAAAACTGTTTTTT
TRBD1 once TRBJ1-4 TRBV5-5 CASSKTGGVNEKLLF TGTGCCAGCAGCAAGACAGGGGGCGTAAATGAAAAACTGCTTTTT
TRBD1 . TRBJ1-5 TRBV9 CASSVGQGGSNQPQHF TGTGCCAGCAGCGTAGGTCAGGGGGGTAGCAATCAGCCCCAGCATTTT
. . TRBJ1-5 TRBV5-1 CASSLEWGAQPQHF TGCGCCAGCAGCTTGGAATGGGGGGCCCAGCCCCAGCATTTT
TRBD1 . TRBJ2-7 TRBV7-2 CASSLWDRVDEQYF TGTGCCAGCAGCTTATGGGACAGGGTTGACGAGCAGTACTTC
. . TRBJ2-7 TRBV3-1/TRBV3-2 CASSQKYEQYF TGTGCCAGCAGCCAAAAATACGAGCAGTACTTC
TRBD2 . TRBJ2-1 TRBV2 CASTGTRGEQFF TGTGCCAGCACCGGGACTAGAGGTGAGCAGTTCTTC
TRBD1 . TRBJ2-5 TRBV11-2 CASSQGYQETQYF TGTGCCAGCTCACAGGGGTACCAAGAGACCCAGTACTTC